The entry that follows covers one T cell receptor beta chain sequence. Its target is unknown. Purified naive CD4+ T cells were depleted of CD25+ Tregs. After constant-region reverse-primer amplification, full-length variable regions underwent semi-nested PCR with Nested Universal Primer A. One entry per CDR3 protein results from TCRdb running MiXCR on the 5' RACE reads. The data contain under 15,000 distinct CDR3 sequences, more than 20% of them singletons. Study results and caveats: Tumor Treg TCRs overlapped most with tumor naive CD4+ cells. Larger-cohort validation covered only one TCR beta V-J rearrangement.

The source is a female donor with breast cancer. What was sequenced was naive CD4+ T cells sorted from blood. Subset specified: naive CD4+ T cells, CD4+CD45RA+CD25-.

CDR3 region: CASSSLWGGDTEAFF. The CDR3 nucleotides read TGCGCCAGCAGCTCCCTATGGGGTGGTGACACTGAAGCTTTCTTT. The genes are TRBV5-1 and TRBJ1-1; D uncertain. Germline CDR1 SGHRS, CDR2 YFSETQ. V was clipped by 3 bases and J by 3 bases, with 15 bases between them. CDR3 length: 15 residues. Supplemented by reference TRBV5-1 and TRBJ1-1, the full variable domain reads KAGVTQTPRYLIKTRGQQVTLSCSPISGHRSVSWYQQTPGQGLQFLFEYFSETQRNKGNFPGRFSGRQFSNSRSEMNVSTLELGDSALYLCASSSLWGGDTEAFFGQGTRLTVV.